The 2 T cell receptor beta chains below come from one sample, sequenced in a study of T cell repertoires in aging, cancer and after chemotherapy. Amplification of TCR beta used genomic DNA extracted from peripheral blood. A mixed TRB-A/B primer pool amplified rearranged TRB by multiplex touch-down PCR. TCRdb analysed the multiplex PCR reads with MiXCR anew, one entry per CDR3 protein. The table records fewer than 15,000 distinct CDR3 sequences, around 25% of them present only once. The sequenced sample consisted of blood. Every receptor here comes from a human donor in good health.

V and J are TRBV18 and TRBJ1-2, with 9 bases aligning to TRBD1. CDR1 KGHSH and CDR2 LQKENI come from the germline V gene. Trimming took 5 bases from V and 7 from J; bases not matched to a gene: 5. CDR3 length equals 13 residues. CDR3 protein: CASSAGTGIGYTF. Here the CDR3 DNA reads TGTGCCAGCTCAGCCGGGACAGGGATTGGCTACACCTTC.

On this clonotype: Its ends do not fully match the called genes, so a read error is possible. This sequence joins TRBV7-3 and TRBJ2-3; 8 bases fit TRBD2. Germline V lookup: CDR1 SGHTA, CDR2 FQGTGA. The CDR3 length is 15 residues. CDR3 coding DNA: TGTGCTAGCAGCCTTAGCGGGGCCGAACGAGATACGCAGTATTTT. Amino acids: CASSLSGAERDTQYF.